The rows below give T cell receptor beta chains drawn from one sample of a study of blood T cell repertoires in COVID-19. Profiled with immunoSEQ multiplex PCR; TCRdb holds only in-frame clones, not every one. Of 100,000 or so clones listed, approximately 80% are singletons. Sequencing used peripheral blood. These receptors were collected from a man in his fifties with active or convalescent COVID-19. Each CDR3 is given with its conserved first and last residue. The D gene is left open where the match is weak. Size values are once, few and many counts, or a class for expanded clones, and some rows have none.

J gene	clone size	V gene	D gene	CDR3 protein
TRBJ2-3	-	TRBV19	-	CASSIRTATVNTDTQYF
TRBJ2-1	-	TRBV5-1	-	CASSLEGTGVLRGDNEQFF
TRBJ2-7	-	TRBV7-2	-	CASSLPGSVYEQYF
TRBJ1-2	-	TRBV19	TRBD1	CASSDYRGRGYGYTF
TRBJ2-7	-	TRBV5-1	-	CASSWASGGSSYEQYF
TRBJ1-1	once	TRBV11-2	-	CASSLERENTEAFF
TRBJ2-2	once	TRBV5-1	-	CASSLGANRNTGELFF
TRBJ2-5	-	TRBV12-3/TRBV12-4	-	CASSFTAQETQYF
TRBJ1-1	few	TRBV6-4	-	CASRTGRVVDTEAFF
TRBJ2-1	-	TRBV29-1	-	CSARYGSHRINEQFF
TRBJ2-3	-	TRBV29-1	-	CSVEGLAASTDTQYF